This TCR beta chain came from a study of human T cells and chemical hapten exposure. Via MiXCR, TCRdb re-called the RACE reads, giving one row per CDR3 protein. The sample lists a few hundred thousand distinct CDR3 sequences; more than 4.5% were seen once. Germline assignment: CDR1 SQVTM and CDR2 ANQGSEA. This CDR3 region has 12 residues. V lost 5 bases, J lost 0 bases, and 7 bases lay in between. As for time point: patch test 1, 2 weeks after DPC sensitization. Treatment: therapeutic diphenylcyclopropenone sensitization with weekly scalp DPC. General observations from the study: Significantly more large CDR3 similarity clusters were formed by expanded TCRs than by controls. Healthy individuals' immune responses may differ from those of donors, who had alopecia.

The sample holds many counts of this clonotype. Its matching antigen is unknown. This specimen consisted of whole blood, obtained in connection with sensitization to the hapten diphenylcyclopropenone (DPC). The chain carries TRBV29-1 and TRBJ2-5; TRBD1 might be the D (5 bases). The sequence derives from a woman in her 50s with alopecia areata. Some clones in this sample may be carry-over from other donors' samples. The CDR3 DNA reads as TGCAGCGTTTCACAGGACCAAGAGACCCAGTACTTC. Its protein product is CSVSQDQETQYF. Full variable domain (outside the CDR3, taken from reference TRBV29-1 and TRBJ2-5): SAVISQKPSRDICQRGTSLTIQCQVDSQVTMMFWYRQQPGQSLTLIATANQGSEATYESGFVIDKFPISRPNLTFSTLTVSNMSPEDSSIYLCSVSQDQETQYFGPGTRLLVL.